The T cell receptor (beta chain) under discussion was sequenced for a study of response to subunit inactivated influenza vaccine. Study-wide findings and caveats: Authors suggested each seasonal flu vaccination may recruit only limited numbers of new T cells.

TCRdb reanalysed the RT-PCR reads using MiXCR and keeps one entry per CDR3 protein. The profile covers some 480,000 distinct CDR3 sequences, with roughly 9.7% appearing a single time and around 12% taken by the ten largest. With respect to this clonotype: Its antigen is not identified.

The CDR3 is 15 amino acids. The J segment lost 7 bases and the V segment lost 3 bases, leaving 8 bases of the junction unmatched. The germline CDR1 and CDR2 sequences are SGHVS and FQNEAQ. Here the sequenced sample was PBMCs from blood, taken about 40 days after vaccination. The chain couples TRBV7-8 to TRBJ2-3; 9 bases are a match to TRBD2. The clonotype comes from a man in his fifties who received an inactivated influenza vaccine. CDR3 in DNA: TGTGCCAGCAGCTTTAACAGCGGGAGGATAAATACGCAGTATTTT. Residues: CASSFNSGRINTQYF. The entire variable domain, with the rest obtained from reference TRBV7-8 and TRBJ2-3, is as follows: GAGVSQSPRYKVAKRGQDVALRCDPISGHVSLFWYQQALGQGPEFLTYFQNEAQLDKSGLPSDRFFAERPEGSVSTLKIQRTQQEDSAVYLCASSFNSGRINTQYFGPGTRLTVL.